The following is a TCR beta chain sequence with its context. Its antigen specificity is not known. Base qualities are missing; no much larger clone stands one base away. This specimen belongs to a study of shared clonotypes between healthy human individuals (dated by TCRdb to 2018 to 2020). For context, the study as a whole: Three men and a couple of women, aged 18 to 49 years, made up the cohort. To estimate repertoire size and how much clonotype sharing occurs between individuals, the study deeply sequenced the blood TCR repertoires of roughly 5 healthy adults. To increase sequencing depth and limit assay-specific biases, different laboratories used diverse techniques to prepare libraries and sequence TCR repertoires. For each donor, three plates each were used for CD4 naive and CD4 memory, two plates were used for CD8 naive, and one plate was used for CD8 memory. Between about 0.85 and 8.9 billion PBMCs per donor were obtained by leukapheresis.

What the authors observed across the whole study: Naive subsets generally had larger estimated clonotype richness than memory subsets did. Pairwise subsampling indicated that sequencing depth was expected to affect the degree of clonotype sharing among donors. Sampling was limited to blood, and TCR repertoires in tissue likely differ from TCR repertoires in blood. Across four donors, roughly 5.1% of naive CD4, approximately 3.5% of naive CD8, 2% to 2.5% of memory CD4, and approximately 0.42% of memory CD8 clonotypes were shared. Clonotypes shared by all four sorted-subset donors showed higher generation probabilities than non-shared clonotypes. Rarefaction of sorted-subset datasets indicated incomplete sequencing despite the large sequencing depth. The small number of donors limited the genetic and exposure-history diversity represented.

TCR CDR3 regions were amplified from genomic DNA by multiplex PCR using the deep immunoSEQ assay. Extracted genomic DNA from each cell subset was spread evenly across all wells of several immunoSEQ 96-well plates, with each plate serving as a replicate. For sorted subsets, around 200 ng genomic DNA, equal to tens of thousands of T cell genomes, was loaded into each replicate PCR. Purified libraries were measured with a Qubit 3.0 fluorometer, size-checked on a Bioanalyzer 2100, and measured again with the KAPA Library Quantification kit. Every immunoSEQ 96-well plate was sequenced on a dedicated single-read 150-cycle Illumina NextSeq 550 flow cell. Concerning the study's data processing: Because the immunoSEQ output included only junctional sequences and no quality scores, the filtering could not be the same as the filtering used for full-length reads. To assign V/J genes and CDR3, sequences were annotated using PyIR, a Python wrapper for IgBLAST v1.9, with IMGT germline references. Any read was removed if the V/J assignment was weak (E-value above 1e-6), the CDR3 was missing, or the read contained stop codons, out-of-frame junctions, or ambiguous translated residues. A V3J clonotype was defined by an identical inferred V gene, J gene, and CDR3 amino acid sequence. Percentage overlap between repertoires was computed as shared unique clonotypes divided by the size of the smaller repertoire. Repertoire richness was assessed with RTK rarefaction, the Chao1 estimator, and Recon v2.1 estimates of unobserved clonotypes. For all TCRbeta clonotypes obtained by the gDNA method from a handful of donors, generation probabilities were computed with OLGA. In TCRdb, the immuneACCESS table is reduced to in-frame sequences with V and J assigned. These tables do not hold every clone; where another copy was compared, an unresolved V gene accounts for under half, and the others remain unexplained. That table gives V, J and clone size, and the DNA gave D and trimming. For this sample the table gives roughly 2.2 million clones, of which roughly 93% were detected only once. The ten top clones hold about 0.39% of the sample.

The donors were healthy, HIV-negative adults with no recently reported acute infections or vaccinations. Only Caucasian adults living in Nashville, Tennessee, USA were represented among the donors. CD4+ T cells were enriched by magnetic negative selection, after which naive cells were positively selected on CD45RA and the negative fraction was taken as the memory subset. After blood collection by leukapheresis, PBMCs were isolated using Ficoll-Histopaque density gradient centrifugation and then cryopreserved in the vapor phase of liquid nitrogen. Analytical flow cytometry was used to check the purity and quantity of every magnetically sorted T cell population. Genomic DNA was isolated from each sorted fraction and quantified by UV absorbance on a Nanodrop 2000c. This clonotype was obtained from a man between 18 and 35 years old in good health. Some clones in this sample may be carry-over from other donors' samples. Sequencing was done on a sample of naive CD4+ T cells from PBMCs. The sample's cell subset or site label, in plain terms: CD45RA+ positively selected.

Read as DNA, the sequence is TGCGCCAGCAGCTTGGCGGGGAACCTCGGTGGGGAGCTGTTTTTT. This gives the protein CASSLAGNLGGELFF. The chain is made from TRBV5-1 and TRBJ2-2; 5 matching bases give a weak D call of TRBD2. V is shortened by 0 bases, J by 8 bases, and the region joining them spans 14 bases. Based on the germline V gene, the CDR1 and CDR2 sequences are SGHRS and YFSETQ. The CDR3 runs 15 residues from the cysteine to the phenylalanine. Only CDR3 DNA remains: 45 bases, in frame from the first base.